This T cell receptor (beta chain) is from a study of somatic mutations in cytotoxic T cells in rheumatoid arthritis. Study conclusions and caveats: Age-dependent increases in CD8+ clonality occurred in rheumatoid arthritis patients but not in healthy controls. CD8+ T-cell clonality did not differ significantly between rheumatoid arthritis patients and age-matched healthy controls. For rheumatoid arthritis patients, the slight TRBV07 underrepresentation lacked multiple-comparison adjustment.

For this clone: Its antigen remains unidentified.

CDR1 and CDR2 (germline): LGHNT, FRNRAP. The CDR3 extends over 22 amino acids. V lost 4 bases, J lost 3 bases, and 37 bases lay in between. Profiling relied on immunoSEQ multiplex PCR, and the TCRdb table lists in-frame clones only, not all of them. The table lists about 14,000 clones, 60% to 80% of them singletons, with more than 15% in the top ten. Using positive magnetic bead selection on an AutoMACS, CD4+ and CD8+ cells were isolated, after which their purity was checked by flow cytometry. The receptor was isolated from an adult with rheumatoid arthritis. The rearrangement joins TRBV12-5 to TRBJ2-7; weak D call: TRBD2 (7 bases). Material: CD8+ T cells sorted from blood. The DNA of the CDR3 is TGTGCTAGTGGTTGGGGGGGCCAGAGGGGCTCGGGACCCTACCTTTACTACTACGAGCAGTACTTC. Amino acid sequence: CASGWGGQRGSGPYLYYYEQYF.